This T cell receptor (beta chain) was sequenced for a study of response to subunit inactivated influenza vaccine. A note on this clonotype: Its target is not known.

TCRdb independently ran MiXCR on the RT-PCR reads; one entry per CDR3 protein. The data show 630,000 or so distinct CDR3 sequences, with 15% to 18% seen just once and approximately 10% held by the top ten. Study results and caveats: With each seasonal influenza vaccination, the authors suggested, few new T cells are recruited.

The sequence was obtained from a man aged 50-59 years who received an inactivated influenza vaccine. The source was PBMCs from blood, collected 11 to 12 days after vaccination.

In nucleotides, the CDR3 is TGTGCCAGCAGTTTAAGGAGCGGGGGGCTTTCGGGCAATGAGCAGTTCTTC. Encoded protein: CASSLRSGGLSGNEQFF. The chain has TRBV12-3 or TRBV12-4 and TRBJ2-1, with 9 bases that match TRBD2. The CDR3 loop spans 17 amino acids. Germline trimming cut 2 bases from V and 6 bases from J; bases unmatched to any gene: 11.